Listed below are T cell receptor beta chains from one sample, sequenced in a study of shared clonotypes between healthy human individuals. Method: immunoSEQ multiplex PCR; TCRdb's copy keeps in-frame clones and lacks some. Here the sample spans under 2,500,000 clones, roughly 95% being singletons. The sample taken for sequencing was naive CD4+ T cells sorted from blood. The source of these receptors is a man between 18 and 35 years old in good health. Each CDR3 is given with its conserved first and last residue. The order of the fields is V gene, D gene, clone size, J gene, CDR3 DNA, CDR3 protein. D genes are given only for firm matches. Expanded clones get a size class; other rows say once, few or many, or leave the size out.

TRBV19,TRBD1,-,TRBJ1-2,TGTGCCAGTAGTCCTAGGACCCCGACAGGGGAAACGAACTATGGCTACACCTTC,CASSPRTPTGETNYGYTF
TRBV5-1,TRBD1,-,TRBJ2-3,TGCGCCAGCAGCTCGGACAGGGGCGCAGATACGCAGTATTTT,CASSSDRGADTQYF
TRBV6-5,-,-,TRBJ2-7,TGTGCCAGCGGGTCCCTCTACGAGCAGTACTTC,CASGSLYEQYF
TRBV4-1,-,-,TRBJ1-6,TGCGCCAGCAGCCAAAGGGCGGAGAGCTCCTATAATTCACCCCTCCACTTT,CASSQRAESSYNSPLHF
TRBV5-1,TRBD1,-,TRBJ2-7,TGCGCCAGCAGCTTCGGGACAGGAGCTTACGAGCAGTACTTC,CASSFGTGAYEQYF
TRBV6-5,-,-,TRBJ2-3,TGTGCCAGCAGCCGGGACTTTAGCACAGATACGCAGTATTTT,CASSRDFSTDTQYF
TRBV5-4,-,-,TRBJ1-1,TGTGCCAGCAGCTTAGACCAGGGGAACACTGAAGCTTTCTTT,CASSLDQGNTEAFF
TRBV2,-,-,TRBJ2-2,TGTGCCAGCAGTGAAAGGGGGACCGGGGAGCTGTTTTTT,CASSERGTGELFF
TRBV7-6,-,-,TRBJ1-6,TGTGCCAGCAGCTTAGATCTGGACCTCCGAACGAAGGCTTCACCCCTCCACTTT,CASSLDLDLRTKASPLHF
TRBV25-1,-,-,TRBJ1-1,TGTGCCAGCAGTGATTCAGGGGCCACTGAAGCTTTCTTT,CASSDSGATEAFF
TRBV5-1,-,-,TRBJ2-7,TGCGCCAGCAGCTTGCAAGCCTCTACCCACTACGAGCAGTACTTC,CASSLQASTHYEQYF
TRBV28,-,-,TRBJ1-3,TGTGCCACCGCCCCTGCTGGAGAAGGGTCTGGAAACACCATATATTTT,CATAPAGEGSGNTIYF
TRBV6-5,-,-,TRBJ2-7,TGTGCCAGCAGTTGGGGCAGGGGCCCCTACGAGCAGTACTTC,CASSWGRGPYEQYF
TRBV7-2,-,once,TRBJ2-1,TGTGCCAGCAGCCCCCGGAGGGGGGGGGATGAGCAGTTCTTC,CASSPRRGGDEQFF
TRBV19,-,-,TRBJ2-1,TGTGCCAGCTCCGGGCGGAGGTACAATGAGCAGTTCTTC,CASSGRRYNEQFF
TRBV6-6,-,-,TRBJ1-6,TGTGCCAGCAGTTATCCCGTGGGCTCCTATAATTCACCCCTCCACTTT,CASSYPVGSYNSPLHF
TRBV29-1,-,-,TRBJ1-1,TGCAGCGTCGATAGGGGGTTTGCTGAAGCTTTCTTT,CSVDRGFAEAFF
TRBV5-6,TRBD2,-,TRBJ2-4,TGTGCCAGCAGCTCCTATTATAGCGGGAGGGCCGGTCAAAACATTCAGTACTTC,CASSSYYSGRAGQNIQYF
TRBV5-4,-,-,TRBJ2-3,TGTGCCAGCAGCTTGGCTGGGAGTTCTAATACGCAGTATTTT,CASSLAGSSNTQYF
TRBV7-9,-,-,TRBJ1-3,TGTGCCAGCAGCTTAGCGACAACCTCTGGAAACACCATATATTTT,CASSLATTSGNTIYF
TRBV7-2,TRBD2,-,TRBJ2-5,TGTGCCAGCAGCTTGTCAGCGGGGCCTCAAGAGACCCAGTACTTC,CASSLSAGPQETQYF
TRBV6-4,-,-,TRBJ2-2,TGTGCCAGCAGTGACTCTGGGCGAGGAAACACCGGGGAGCTGTTTTTT,CASSDSGRGNTGELFF
TRBV27,-,-,TRBJ2-7,TGTGCCAGCAGTTTGGCCAGGGGAAGGACCTACGAGCAGTACTTC,CASSLARGRTYEQYF
TRBV18,-,-,TRBJ2-2,TGTGCCAGCTCACCAAGACAGACGAACACCGGGGAGCTGTTTTTT,CASSPRQTNTGELFF
TRBV19,TRBD2,-,TRBJ2-1,TGTGCCAGTAGTATAGATAGGCTAGCGGACCTCTACAATGAGCAGTTCTTC,CASSIDRLADLYNEQFF
TRBV15,-,-,TRBJ2-7,TGTGCCACCAGCAGAGATCACGGAGACGAGCAGTACTTC,CATSRDHGDEQYF